Presented here are 14 T cell receptor beta chains from one specimen sequenced in a study of blood T cell repertoires in COVID-19. The repertoire was sequenced with immunoSEQ multiplex PCR; TCRdb's copy has only in-frame clones and lacks some. Of 80,000 to 100,000 clones in the sample, about 90% were seen once. The sample comprised peripheral blood. These receptors originate from a man aged 70 or older with acute or convalescent COVID-19.

This clone was observed a single time. The chain is built from TRBV29-1 and TRBJ1-2; maybe TRBD1 (5 bases). Germline CDR1 reads SQVTM; CDR2 reads ANQGSEA. The CDR3 has 11 amino acids. CDR3 coding DNA: TGCAGTATACTCAGGGCCGGAGGCTACACCTTC. Translating it yields CSILRAGGYTF.

V and J are TRBV11-3 and TRBJ2-5, with 15 bases fitting TRBD2. Trimming cost V 5 bases and J 4 bases; bases outside gene matches: 8. This CDR3 is 17 amino acids long. Germline V gene lookup returns CDR1 SGHNT and CDR2 YENEEA. CDR3 amino acids: CASSPGGLAGGRETQYF. The DNA for the CDR3 is TGTGCCAGCAGCCCCGGAGGACTAGCGGGGGGGCGAGAGACCCAGTACTTC.

The rearrangement uses TRBV27 and TRBJ1-6; D is undetermined. The V gene lost 5 bases and the J gene lost 9 bases, with 11 bases spanning the gap. Germline lookup yields CDR1 MNHEY and CDR2 SMNVEV (reference sequence). This CDR3 has 13 residues. The DNA of the CDR3 is TGTGCCAGCAGTCCCCGACTAGGTTCACCCCTCCACTTT. Amino acids: CASSPRLGSPLHF.

This clone came up once. The chain uses TRBV4-1 and TRBJ1-1, with a possible D match to TRBD1 (5 bases). The V end lost 0 bases, the J end lost 2 bases, and 22 bases lay between the germline ends. The germline gives CDR1 MGHRA, CDR2 YSYEKL. The CDR3 runs to 19 residues. CDR3 sequence: CASSQDPAAAGGSNTEAFF. DNA of the CDR3: TGCGCCAGCAGCCAAGATCCGGCGGCAGCGGGGGGTTCAAACACTGAAGCTTTCTTT.

The chain carries TRBV11-1 and TRBJ2-5; a weak D match, TRBD1 (5 bases). The germline CDR1 and CDR2 sequences are SGHAT and FQDESV (reference sequence). V lost 4 bases and J 5 bases, leaving 14 bases between the germline ends. The CDR3 extends over 14 amino acids. The DNA of the CDR3 is TGTGCCAGCAGCTCGCCTCTGACAGTGGAGACCCAGTACTTC. Protein sequence: CASSSPLTVETQYF. Supplemented by reference TRBV11-1 and TRBJ2-5, the full variable domain reads EAEVAQSPRYKITEKSQAVAFWCDPISGHATLYWYRQILGQGPELLVQFQDESVVDDSQLPKDRFSAERLKGVDSTLKIQPAELGDSAMYLCASSSPLTVETQYFGPGTRLLVL.

This rearrangement joins TRBV2 to TRBJ2-3; 10 positions agree with TRBD1. Germline CDR1 and CDR2: SNHLY and FYNNEI. V lost 7 bases, J lost 2 bases, and 6 bases stayed unmatched. The CDR3 length is 15 residues. This CDR3 reads CASNRDRGLTDTQYF. In DNA, the CDR3 is TGTGCCAGCAACCGGGACAGGGGACTCACAGATACGCAGTATTTT.

A few counts support this clone. The rearrangement uses TRBV19 and TRBJ1-3; tentative D call: TRBD1 (6 bases). Germline CDR1 and CDR2: LNHDA and SQIVND (reference sequence). Trimming pared 5 bases from V and 3 bases from J, leaving 8 bases between. The CDR3 loop spans 13 amino acids. The CDR3 DNA reads as TGTGCCAGTAGTCCGGACAGTGGAAACACCATATATTTT. Protein: CASSPDSGNTIYF.

The table lists this clone with a few counts. This chain connects TRBV21-1 to TRBJ1-4; TRBD1, the table's D call, lacks a check against the DNA. TRBV21-1 is designated a pseudogene. This CDR3 is built from 15 residues. CDR3 residues: CASSPGQNENEKLFF. In nucleotides, the CDR3 is TGTGCCAGCAGCCCGGGACAGAACGAAAATGAAAAACTGTTTTTT.

J is TRBJ1-2 and V is TRBV7-9; D might be TRBD1 (6 bases). V lost 1 base, J lost 7 bases, and 19 bases lay in between. Germline lookup yields CDR1 SEHNR and CDR2 FQNEAQ (reference sequence). CDR3 length equals 16 residues. CDR3 region: CASSLVQIQGDGGYTF. For the CDR3, the DNA is TGTGCCAGCAGCTTAGTCCAAATACAGGGCGACGGTGGCTACACCTTC.

The chain carries TRBV9 and TRBJ1-1, with no clear D. Deletions cut 4 bases from V and 7 bases from J, with 11 bases between. The CDR3 contains 12 residues. Germline CDR1 SGDLS, CDR2 YYNGEE. The CDR3 sequence is CASSKWAGEAFF. CDR3 DNA sequence: TGTGCCAGCAGCAAATGGGCGGGTGAAGCTTTCTTT.

The chain couples TRBV6-5 to TRBJ1-2; TRBD1 matches 9 bases. Germline values: CDR1 MNHEY, CDR2 SVGAGI. The J segment lost 3 bases and the V segment lost 6 bases, leaving 8 bases of the junction unmatched. The length of the CDR3 is 15 residues. The CDR3 region is CASSDFTGGDYGYTF. Here the CDR3 DNA reads TGTGCCAGCAGCGATTTCACAGGGGGCGACTATGGCTACACCTTC.

The chain is built from TRBV27 and TRBJ2-1; D uncertain. This CDR3 has 13 residues. V gave up 3 bases and J gave up 8 bases, with 11 bases separating them. The germline gives CDR1 MNHEY, CDR2 SMNVEV (reference sequence). Here the CDR3 reads CASSFQRQDEQFF. In nucleotides, the CDR3 is TGTGCCAGCAGTTTCCAACGACAAGATGAGCAGTTCTTC.

This chain joins TRBV5-4 and TRBJ1-5; unclear D gene. Germline assignment: CDR1 SGHNT and CDR2 YYREEE (reference sequence). Trimming cost V 0 bases and J 1 base, with 11 bases left between them. CDR3 size: 16 residues. CDR3 DNA sequence: TGTGCCAGCAGCTTGGGGCCCCTCGGGAGCAATCAGCCCCAGCATTTT. It codes for CASSLGPLGSNQPQHF.

V and J are TRBV6-4 and TRBJ1-1, with no clear D. The CDR3 is made up of 14 amino acids. Trimming stripped 0 bases from V and 3 bases from J, with 8 bases between. CDR1 MRHNA and CDR2 SNTAGT come from the germline V gene. The CDR3 loop reads CASSDSAEDTEAFF. In DNA form, the CDR3 reads TGTGCCAGCAGTGACTCAGCTGAGGACACTGAAGCTTTCTTT.